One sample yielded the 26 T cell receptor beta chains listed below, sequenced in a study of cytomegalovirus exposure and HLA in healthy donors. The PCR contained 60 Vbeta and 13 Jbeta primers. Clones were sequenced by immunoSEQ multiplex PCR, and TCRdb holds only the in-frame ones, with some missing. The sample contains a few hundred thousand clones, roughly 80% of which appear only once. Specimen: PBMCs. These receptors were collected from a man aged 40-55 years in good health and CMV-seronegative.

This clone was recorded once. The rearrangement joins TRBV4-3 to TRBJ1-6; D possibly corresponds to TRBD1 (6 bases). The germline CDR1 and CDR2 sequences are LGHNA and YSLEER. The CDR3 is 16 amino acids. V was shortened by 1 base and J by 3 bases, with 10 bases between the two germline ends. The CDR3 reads CASSQGTASYNSPLHF. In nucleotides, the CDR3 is TGCGCCAGCAGCCAAGGGACAGCGAGCTATAATTCACCCCTCCACTTT.

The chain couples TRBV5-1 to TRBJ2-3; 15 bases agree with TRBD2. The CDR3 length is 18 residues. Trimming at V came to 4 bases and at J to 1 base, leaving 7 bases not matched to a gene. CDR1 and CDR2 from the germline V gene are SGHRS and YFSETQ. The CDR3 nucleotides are TGCGCCAGCAGCCCGGGACTAGCGGGAGGCTTCGGCACAGATACGCAGTATTTT. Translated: CASSPGLAGGFGTDTQYF.

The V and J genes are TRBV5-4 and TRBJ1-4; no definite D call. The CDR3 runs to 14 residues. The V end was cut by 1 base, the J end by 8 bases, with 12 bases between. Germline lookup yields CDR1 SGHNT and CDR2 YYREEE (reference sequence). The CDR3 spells CASSLNLEREKLFF. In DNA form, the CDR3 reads TGTGCCAGCAGCTTGAATCTTGAGAGAGAAAAACTGTTTTTT.

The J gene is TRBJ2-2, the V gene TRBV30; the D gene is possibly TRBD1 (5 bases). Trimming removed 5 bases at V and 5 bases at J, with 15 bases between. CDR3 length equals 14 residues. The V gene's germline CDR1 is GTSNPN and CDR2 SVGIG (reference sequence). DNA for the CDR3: TGTGCCTGGCGTGGGCAGGGCAGGACCGGGGAGCTGTTTTTT. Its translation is CAWRGQGRTGELFF.

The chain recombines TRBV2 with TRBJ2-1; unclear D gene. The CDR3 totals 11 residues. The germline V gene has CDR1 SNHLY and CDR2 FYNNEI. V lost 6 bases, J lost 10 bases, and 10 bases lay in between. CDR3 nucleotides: TGTGCCAGCAGCTACGATCGGGAGCAGTTCTTC. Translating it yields CASSYDREQFF.

Here the CDR3 DNA reads TGCAGCGTTACTAGCGGGAGATACGAGCAGTACTTC. Translating gives CSVTSGRYEQYF. This chain uses TRBV29-1 with TRBJ2-7, with TRBD2 identical over 11 bases. The CDR3 contains 12 residues. The junction had 1 base not matched to a gene; V was cut back by 5 bases and J by 4 bases. Germline V gene lookup returns CDR1 SQVTM and CDR2 ANQGSEA.

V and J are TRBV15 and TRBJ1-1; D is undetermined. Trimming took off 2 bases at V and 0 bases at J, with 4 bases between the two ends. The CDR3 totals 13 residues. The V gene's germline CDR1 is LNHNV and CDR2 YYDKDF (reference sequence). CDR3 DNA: TGTGCCACCAGCAGAAATATGAACACTGAAGCTTTCTTT. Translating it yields CATSRNMNTEAFF.

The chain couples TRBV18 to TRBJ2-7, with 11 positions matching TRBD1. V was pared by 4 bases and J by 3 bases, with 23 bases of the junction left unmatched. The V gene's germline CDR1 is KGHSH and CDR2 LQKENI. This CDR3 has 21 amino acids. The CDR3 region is CASSRPGRGQGANWFVYEQYF. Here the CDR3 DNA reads TGTGCCAGCTCACGACCGGGCCGAGGACAGGGGGCAAATTGGTTCGTCTACGAGCAGTACTTC.

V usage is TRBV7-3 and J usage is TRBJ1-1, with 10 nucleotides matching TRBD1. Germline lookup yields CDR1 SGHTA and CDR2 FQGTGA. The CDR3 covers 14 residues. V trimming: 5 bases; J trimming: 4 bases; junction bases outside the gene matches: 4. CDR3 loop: CASSPDRGATEAFF. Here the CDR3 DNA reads TGTGCCAGCAGCCCGGACAGGGGGGCCACTGAAGCTTTCTTT. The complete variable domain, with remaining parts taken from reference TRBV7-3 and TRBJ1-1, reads GAGVSQTPSNKVTEKGKYVELRCDPISGHTALYWYRQSLGQGPEFLIYFQGTGAADDSGLPNDRFFAVRPEGSVSTLKIQRTERGDSAVYLCASSPDRGATEAFFGQGTRLTVV.

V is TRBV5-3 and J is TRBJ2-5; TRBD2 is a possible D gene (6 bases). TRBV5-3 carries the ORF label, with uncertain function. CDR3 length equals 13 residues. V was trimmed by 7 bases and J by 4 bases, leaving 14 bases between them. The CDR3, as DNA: TGTGCCAGAGATTCAGCGGGTGGAGAGACCCAGTACTTC. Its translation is CARDSAGGETQYF.

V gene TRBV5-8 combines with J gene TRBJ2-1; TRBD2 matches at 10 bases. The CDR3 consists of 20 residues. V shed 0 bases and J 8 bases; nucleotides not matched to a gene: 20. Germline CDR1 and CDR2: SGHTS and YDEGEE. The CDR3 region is CASSLEDPAAGGPLRDEQFF. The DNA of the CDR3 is TGTGCCAGCAGCTTGGAAGATCCGGCAGCGGGAGGGCCGTTACGTGATGAGCAGTTCTTC. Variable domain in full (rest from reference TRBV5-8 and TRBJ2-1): EAGVTQSPTHLIKTRGQQATLRCSPISGHTSVYWYQQALGLGLQFLLWYDEGEERNRGNFPPRFSGRQFPNYSSELNVNALELEDSALYLCASSLEDPAAGGPLRDEQFFGPGTRLTVL.

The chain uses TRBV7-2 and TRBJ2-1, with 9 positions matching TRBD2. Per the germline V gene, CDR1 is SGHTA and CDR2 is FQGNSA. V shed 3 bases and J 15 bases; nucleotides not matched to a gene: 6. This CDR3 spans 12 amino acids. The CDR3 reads CASSLRGRGRFF. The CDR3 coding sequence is TGTGCCAGCAGCTTGCGCGGGAGGGGACGGTTCTTC.

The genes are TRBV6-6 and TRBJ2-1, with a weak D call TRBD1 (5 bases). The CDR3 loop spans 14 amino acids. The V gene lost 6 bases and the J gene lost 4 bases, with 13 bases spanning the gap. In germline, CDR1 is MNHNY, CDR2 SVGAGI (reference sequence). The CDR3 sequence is CASSTGELYNEQFF. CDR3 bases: TGTGCCAGCAGCACAGGAGAACTTTACAATGAGCAGTTCTTC.

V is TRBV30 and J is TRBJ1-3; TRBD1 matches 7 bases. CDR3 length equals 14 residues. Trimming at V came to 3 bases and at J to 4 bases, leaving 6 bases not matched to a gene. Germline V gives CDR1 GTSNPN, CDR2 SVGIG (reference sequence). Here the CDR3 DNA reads TGTGCCTGGAGCACAGGGGCCGGCGGAAACACCATATATTTT. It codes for CAWSTGAGGNTIYF.

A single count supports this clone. This CDR3 reads CASSPRTSGPSTDTQYF. Written as DNA, the CDR3 is TGTGCCAGCTCACCACGAACTAGCGGGCCTAGCACAGATACGCAGTATTTT. This chain links TRBV18 with TRBJ2-3, with TRBD2 matching over 9 bases. The CDR3 contains 17 residues. J gave up 0 bases and V 1 base, and 5 bases lay outside the gene matches. Germline loops: CDR1 KGHSH, CDR2 LQKENI.

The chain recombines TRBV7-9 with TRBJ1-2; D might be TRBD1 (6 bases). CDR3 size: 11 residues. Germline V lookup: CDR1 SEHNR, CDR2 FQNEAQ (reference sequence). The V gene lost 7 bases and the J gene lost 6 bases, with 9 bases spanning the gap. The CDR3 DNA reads TGTGCCAGCAAACAGGGCAATGGCTACACCTTC. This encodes CASKQGNGYTF.

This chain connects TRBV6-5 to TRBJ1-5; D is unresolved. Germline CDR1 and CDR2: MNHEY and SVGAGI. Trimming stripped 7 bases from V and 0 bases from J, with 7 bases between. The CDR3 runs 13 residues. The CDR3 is CASMSLSNQPQHF. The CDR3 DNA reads TGTGCCAGCATGTCCCTTAGCAATCAGCCCCAGCATTTT.

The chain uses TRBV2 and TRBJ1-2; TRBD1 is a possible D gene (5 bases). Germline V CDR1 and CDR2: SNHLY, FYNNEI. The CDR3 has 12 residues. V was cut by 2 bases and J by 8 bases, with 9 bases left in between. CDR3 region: CASSEQGGGYTF. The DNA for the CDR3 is TGTGCCAGCAGTGAACAGGGAGGAGGCTACACCTTC.

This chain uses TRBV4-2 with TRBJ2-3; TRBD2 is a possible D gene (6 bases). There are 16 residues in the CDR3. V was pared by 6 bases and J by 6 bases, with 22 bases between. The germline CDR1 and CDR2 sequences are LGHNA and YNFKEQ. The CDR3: CASSRRLVPRSDTQYF. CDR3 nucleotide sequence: TGTGCCAGCAGTCGACGACTAGTACCGCGGTCTGATACGCAGTATTTT.

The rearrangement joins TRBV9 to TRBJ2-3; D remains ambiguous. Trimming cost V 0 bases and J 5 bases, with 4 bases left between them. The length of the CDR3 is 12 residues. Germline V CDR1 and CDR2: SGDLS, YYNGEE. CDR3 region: CASSVVKDTQYF. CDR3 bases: TGTGCCAGCAGCGTAGTAAAAGATACGCAGTATTTT.

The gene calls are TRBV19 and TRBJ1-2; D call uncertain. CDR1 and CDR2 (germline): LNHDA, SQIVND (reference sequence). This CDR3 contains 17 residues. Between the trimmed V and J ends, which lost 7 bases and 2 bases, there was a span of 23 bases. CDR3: CASTPRPRRGSNYGYTF. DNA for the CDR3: TGTGCCAGTACCCCCCGGCCGCGGCGGGGTTCCAACTATGGCTACACCTTC.

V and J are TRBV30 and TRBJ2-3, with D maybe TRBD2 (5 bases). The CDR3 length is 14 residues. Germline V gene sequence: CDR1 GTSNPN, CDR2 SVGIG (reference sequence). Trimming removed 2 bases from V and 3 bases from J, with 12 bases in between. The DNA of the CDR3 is TGTGCCTGGAGTCTCGGGGTAGGGACAGATACGCAGTATTTT. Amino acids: CAWSLGVGTDTQYF.

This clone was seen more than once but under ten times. CDR3 coding DNA: TGTGCCAGCAGCTTATCTTCGGGCTCTGGAAACACCATATATTTT. Its protein is CASSLSSGSGNTIYF. The J gene is TRBJ1-3, the V gene TRBV7-2; the D is unclear. Trimming removed 2 bases at V and 0 bases at J, with 8 bases between. Per the germline V gene, CDR1 is SGHTA and CDR2 is FQGNSA. The CDR3 totals 15 residues. Using reference TRBV7-2 and TRBJ1-3 for the parts outside the CDR3, the full variable domain is GAGVSQSPSNKVTEKGKDVELRCDPISGHTALYWYRQSLGQGLEFLIYFQGNSAPDKSGLPSDRFSAERTGGSVSTLTIQRTQQEDSAVYLCASSLSSGSGNTIYFGEGSWLTVV.

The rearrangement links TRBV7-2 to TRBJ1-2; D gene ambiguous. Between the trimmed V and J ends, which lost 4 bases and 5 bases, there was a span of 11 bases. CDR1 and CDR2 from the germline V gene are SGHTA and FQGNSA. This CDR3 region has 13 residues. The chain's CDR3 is CASSSPTIYGYTF. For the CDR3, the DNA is TGTGCCAGCAGCTCCCCGACAATATATGGCTACACCTTC.

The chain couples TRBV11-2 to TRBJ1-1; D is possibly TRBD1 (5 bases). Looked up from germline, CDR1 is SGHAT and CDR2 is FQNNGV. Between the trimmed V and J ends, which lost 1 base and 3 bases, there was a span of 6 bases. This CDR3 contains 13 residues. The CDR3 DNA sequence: TGTGCCAGCAGCTTAGTCAGGGACACTGAAGCTTTCTTT. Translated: CASSLVRDTEAFF. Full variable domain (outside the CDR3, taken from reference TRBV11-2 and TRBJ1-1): EAGVAQSPRYKIIEKRQSVAFWCNPISGHATLYWYQQILGQGPKLLIQFQNNGVVDDSQLPKDRFSAERLKGVDSTLKIQPAKLEDSAVYLCASSLVRDTEAFFGQGTRLTVV.

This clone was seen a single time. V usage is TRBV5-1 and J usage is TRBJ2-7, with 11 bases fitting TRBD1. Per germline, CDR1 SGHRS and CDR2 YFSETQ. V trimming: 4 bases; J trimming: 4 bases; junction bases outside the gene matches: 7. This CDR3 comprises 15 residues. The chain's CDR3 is CASSPGDRGAYEQYF. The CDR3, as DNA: TGCGCCAGCAGCCCTGGGGACAGGGGGGCTTACGAGCAGTACTTC.